This TCR beta chain is from a study of T-cell memory formation after mild COVID-19. Study information: In these data, TCR clusters were largely donor specific.

The CDR3 loop spans 13 amino acids. Germline-derived CDR1 and CDR2 are SGHDT and YYEEEE. Trimming cost V 4 bases and J 4 bases, with 9 bases left between them. Study conclusions and caveats: Some clones that responded turned up in pre-infection memory, which suggests that cross-reactive memory joined in. CD8+ contracting clones occupied EMRA, while CD4+ ones occupied mainly CM and EM.

This clonotype has more than one count but fewer than ten. Its target is unknown. TCR alpha and TCR beta cDNA libraries carrying sample barcodes and UMIs were produced by 5'RACE using constant-segment primers. TCRdb recomputed calls from the 5' RACE reads with MiXCR, one row per CDR3 protein. The sample consists of approximately 200,000 distinct CDR3 sequences, 16% of them appearing once. The clonotype was recovered from an adult woman who had mild COVID-19 (a few samples of this study predate the infection). Cell type and time point are not known. Sequenced material: PBMCs or a T cell subset sorted from them (not recorded which). This chain links TRBV5-6 with TRBJ2-4; perhaps TRBD2 as D (6 bases). The CDR3 DNA reads as TGTGCCAGCAGCCCGGGGGAAAAAAACATTCAGTACTTC. Its protein product is CASSPGEKNIQYF.